These 32 T cell receptor beta chains were all obtained from the same sample, sequenced in a study of identical twins. MiXCR was run by TCRdb on the 5' RACE reads, yielding one entry per CDR3 protein. The table lists approximately 220,000 distinct CDR3 sequences, approximately 9% of them singletons, with around 5% in the top ten. Source material: memory (CD45RO+) T cells sorted from blood. The receptors were gathered from a woman aged 18-29 years in good health.

This clonotype has just a few counts. V and J are TRBV12-3 or TRBV12-4 and TRBJ1-6, with a weak D call TRBD1 (6 bases). V gave up 8 bases and J gave up 11 bases, with 16 bases separating them. The CDR3 has 13 amino acids. CDR3 residues: CASGQDSRTPLHF. Written as DNA, the CDR3 is TGTGCCAGCGGCCAGGACAGTAGGACACCCCTCCACTTT.

The rearrangement links TRBV4-3 to TRBJ2-5; TRBD1 matches 7 bases. Per germline, CDR1 LGHNA and CDR2 YSLEER. The CDR3 has 16 amino acids. V lost 0 bases and J lost 5; bases outside the gene matches: 9. The CDR3 nucleotides read TGCGCCAGCAGCCAAGAAGTTTGGGACAGTTGGGAGACCCAGTACTTC. Protein product: CASSQEVWDSWETQYF.

A few counts support this clonotype. The chain is built from TRBV4-2 and TRBJ1-1; the D gene is possibly TRBD1 (6 bases). Germline loops: CDR1 LGHNA, CDR2 YNFKEQ. CDR3 length: 14 amino acids. V lost 4 bases and J lost 1, with 10 bases in between. The CDR3 region is CASSPDSKNTEAFF. CDR3 DNA sequence: TGTGCCAGCAGCCCGGACAGTAAGAACACTGAAGCTTTCTTT.

There are a few counts of this clonotype. The V gene is TRBV4-3, the J gene TRBJ2-7; no clear D. CDR1 and CDR2 (germline): LGHNA, YSLEER. The CDR3 spans 9 residues. V was trimmed by 11 bases and J by 3 bases, leaving 5 bases between them. This CDR3 reads CAGCYEQYF. The DNA of the CDR3 is TGCGCCGGTTGCTACGAGCAGTACTTC.

This clonotype was counted a few times. V usage is TRBV6-1 and J usage is TRBJ2-6; either TRBD1 or TRBD2 may supply D (5 bases each). This CDR3 has 15 residues. Trimming stripped 8 bases from V and 1 base from J, with 12 bases between. CDR1 and CDR2 from the germline V gene are MNHNS and SASEGT. The CDR3 spells CASGTLASGANVLTF. CDR3 DNA sequence: TGTGCCAGCGGGACCCTGGCGTCTGGGGCCAACGTCCTGACTTTC.

Notes on this clonotype: One end of the junction fails to match germline, which may point to a read error. The chain employs TRBV9 and TRBJ1-6; a weak D match, TRBD1 (5 bases). Germline-derived CDR1 and CDR2 are SGDLS and YYNGEE. The CDR3 has 13 residues. The CDR3 protein is CASSGPYGRVNAF. Written as DNA, the CDR3 is TGTGCCAGCAGCGGGCCATACGGCAGGGTAAATGCATTT.

This clonotype was seen many times. The genes are TRBV7-9 and TRBJ2-3; D is tentatively TRBD1 or TRBD2 (5 bases each). V gave up 6 bases and J gave up 2 bases, with 12 bases separating them. This CDR3 contains 14 residues. Looked up from germline, CDR1 is SEHNR and CDR2 is FQNEAQ (reference sequence). CDR3 in DNA: TGTGCCAGCAGGTGGGACGGTAACACAGATACGCAGTATTTT. This sequence encodes CASRWDGNTDTQYF.

J is TRBJ2-7 and V is TRBV2; D call uncertain. Germline lookup yields CDR1 SNHLY and CDR2 FYNNEI. V dropped 6 bases and J dropped 5 bases, with 17 bases sitting between them. The CDR3 has 14 residues. The CDR3 here is CASSPSRSVNEQYF. For the CDR3, the DNA is TGTGCCAGCAGCCCGAGTCGGTCGGTAAACGAGCAGTACTTC.

The chain employs TRBV5-1 and TRBJ2-5; D is undetermined. The CDR3 is 13 amino acids. Trimming stripped 4 bases from V and 5 bases from J, with 12 bases between. In germline, CDR1 is SGHRS, CDR2 YFSETQ. The CDR3 bases are TGCGCCAGCAGCCCCTATCTTGGGGAGACCCAGTACTTC. Translation gives CASSPYLGETQYF.

This clonotype was detected only a few times. The J gene is TRBJ1-1, the V gene TRBV5-1; possible D gene TRBD1, 5 bases. Germline V gives CDR1 SGHRS, CDR2 YFSETQ. CDR3 length: 14 amino acids. V lost 0 bases to trimming and J lost 5 bases, with 11 bases between them. CDR3 in DNA: TGCGCCAGCAGCTTGGGTGGGGCGGGGACTGAAGCTTTCTTT. Translated: CASSLGGAGTEAFF.

This clonotype was counted at least ten times. The chain combines TRBV27 with TRBJ2-3; maybe TRBD1 (6 bases). Per the germline V gene, CDR1 is MNHEY and CDR2 is SMNVEV (reference sequence). V dropped 2 bases and J dropped 5 bases, with 8 bases sitting between them. This CDR3 spans 13 amino acids. In DNA form, the CDR3 reads TGTGCCAGCAGTTTAACCAGGGGAGATACGCAGTATTTT. Its protein is CASSLTRGDTQYF.

This clonotype was observed many times. This chain uses TRBV11-2 with TRBJ2-1, with D unclear. V lost 3 bases and J lost 4, with 7 bases in between. The germline CDR1 and CDR2 sequences are SGHAT and FQNNGV. The length of the CDR3 is 13 residues. CDR3 DNA: TGTGCCAGCAGCTTGGGGTATTACAATGAGCAGTTCTTC. Protein: CASSLGYYNEQFF.

V usage is TRBV5-1 and J usage is TRBJ1-1, with D perhaps matching TRBD1 (6 bases). V dropped 2 bases and J dropped 1 base, with 15 bases sitting between them. Germline CDR1 reads SGHRS; CDR2 reads YFSETQ. CDR3 length: 16 amino acids. DNA for the CDR3: TGCGCCAGCAGCTTCAGTCTACAGGGCCGGAACACTGAAGCTTTCTTT. Translating it yields CASSFSLQGRNTEAFF.

V and J are TRBV10-3 and TRBJ1-1; D is unclear. Germline V lookup: CDR1 ENHRY, CDR2 SYGVKD. V lost 4 bases and J lost 1, with 7 bases in between. There are 13 residues in the CDR3. The CDR3 bases are TGTGCCATCAGTGTCCAGACGAACACTGAAGCTTTCTTT. Encoded protein: CAISVQTNTEAFF.

This clonotype has a count of ten or more. The genes are TRBV12-3 or TRBV12-4 and TRBJ2-7, with D unclear. V was trimmed by 5 bases and J by 2 bases, leaving 16 bases between them. CDR3 size: 15 residues. The CDR3 bases are TGTGCCAGCAGTAAAGACCAGGTGTTGACCTACGAGCAGTACTTC. Amino acid sequence: CASSKDQVLTYEQYF.

This clonotype was counted between two and nine times. The chain employs TRBV6-4 and TRBJ2-1, with TRBD2 matching 13 bases. V shed 7 bases and J 2 bases; nucleotides not matched to a gene: 5. This CDR3 comprises 16 residues. Germline V lookup: CDR1 MRHNA, CDR2 SNTAGT. CDR3 sequence: CASTETSGGPYNEQFF. The CDR3 DNA is TGTGCCAGCACCGAGACTAGCGGGGGGCCCTACAATGAGCAGTTCTTC.

V usage is TRBV2 and J usage is TRBJ2-7, with a tentative D call TRBD2 (5 bases). Looked up from germline, CDR1 is SNHLY and CDR2 is FYNNEI. Between the trimmed V and J ends, which lost 2 bases and 6 bases, there was a span of 14 bases. The CDR3 is 14 amino acids. The CDR3 region has the DNA TGTGCCAGCAGTGAAATTGGCCGCGGACTCGAGCAGTACTTC. Protein product: CASSEIGRGLEQYF.

The J gene is TRBJ2-1, the V gene TRBV3-1; 7 bases map to TRBD2. The V and J ends lost 1 base and 7 bases, in that order; junction bases with no gene match: 7. The germline V gene has CDR1 LGHDT and CDR2 YNNKEL (reference sequence). The length of the CDR3 is 15 residues. The CDR3 is CASSQVGGPRNEQFF. The CDR3, as DNA: TGTGCCAGCAGCCAAGTGGGAGGGCCGCGGAATGAGCAGTTCTTC.

This clonotype was detected only a few times. The gene calls are TRBV6-2 or TRBV6-3 and TRBJ2-2; D is unclear. Trimming shortened V by 0 bases and J by 5 bases, and 7 bases separated the two germline ends. The CDR3 sequence is 14 residues long. Germline lookup yields CDR1 MNHEY and CDR2 SVGEGT. CDR3 coding DNA: TGTGCCAGCAGTTACTCGGGCCGGACCGGGGAGCTGTTTTTT. Translating gives CASSYSGRTGELFF.

The rearrangement joins TRBV12-3 or TRBV12-4 to TRBJ2-7; the D gene is possibly TRBD1 (6 bases). V was clipped by 6 bases and J by 8 bases, with 20 bases between them. There are 14 residues in the CDR3. In DNA form, the CDR3 reads TGTGCCAGCAGCCCCCCTGGAGGACAGCGTAAGCAGTACTTC. This codes for CASSPPGGQRKQYF.

This clonotype was picked up a small number of times. The gene calls are TRBV7-2 and TRBJ2-7; no firm D call. This CDR3 has 12 amino acids. From germline, CDR1 is SGHTA and CDR2 FQGNSA. V was shortened by 6 bases and J by 0 bases, with 6 bases between the two germline ends. The CDR3 region is CASRVNSYEQYF. In DNA form, the CDR3 reads TGTGCCAGCAGAGTAAACTCCTACGAGCAGTACTTC.

This clonotype was observed a handful of times. CDR3 amino acids: CASSSVRGVFTGELFF. CDR3 sequence (DNA): TGTGCCAGCAGCTCCGTCCGGGGAGTTTTTACCGGGGAGCTGTTTTTT. This chain uses TRBV9 with TRBJ2-2; TRBD2 might be the D (5 bases). The germline V gene encodes CDR1 SGDLS and CDR2 YYNGEE. The CDR3 covers 16 residues. Trimming cost V 4 bases and J 5 bases, with 18 bases left between them.

The chain uses TRBV3-1 and TRBJ2-1; 11 nucleotides line up with TRBD2. Germline values: CDR1 LGHDT, CDR2 YNNKEL (reference sequence). The J segment lost 9 bases and the V segment lost 11 bases, leaving 21 bases of the junction unmatched. The CDR3 has 17 amino acids. The DNA of the CDR3 is TGTGCCTGCTGCCAAGAGGTAGCGGGGGGGCCTGGTAGTGAGCAGTTCTTC. Amino acids: CACCQEVAGGPGSEQFF.

The table lists this clonotype with a few counts. The CDR3 coding sequence is TGCAGTGCTGTCGCGATCCTCTACAACGCCAAAAACATTCAGTACTTC. Translated: CSAVAILYNAKNIQYF. The chain is built from TRBV20-1 and TRBJ2-4, with D unclear. Trimming took 5 bases from V and 1 from J, leaving 18 bases between them. The CDR3 length is 16 residues. The V gene's germline CDR1 is DFQATT and CDR2 SNEGSKA (reference sequence).

The chain combines TRBV7-9 with TRBJ2-5; D might be TRBD1 (5 bases). The CDR3 consists of 14 residues. Per germline, CDR1 SEHNR and CDR2 FQNEAQ (reference sequence). The V end was cut by 5 bases, the J end by 5 bases, with 15 bases between. This CDR3 is CASSATQGSETQYF. Written as DNA, the CDR3 is TGTGCCAGCAGCGCGACGCAGGGATCGGAGACCCAGTACTTC.

This chain connects TRBV27 to TRBJ2-7, with a possible D match to TRBD2 (6 bases). CDR1 and CDR2 (germline): MNHEY, SMNVEV (reference sequence). V lost 5 bases and J lost 2, with 16 bases in between. There are 15 residues in the CDR3. The CDR3 spells CASSERGGMAYEQYF. The CDR3 nucleotides read TGTGCCAGCAGTGAGAGGGGCGGGATGGCCTACGAGCAGTACTTC.

This clonotype has at least ten counts. V and J are TRBV9 and TRBJ1-2, with 9 nucleotides matching TRBD1. CDR1 is SGDLS and CDR2 is YYNGEE in the germline V gene. The CDR3 is made up of 14 amino acids. V lost 3 bases to trimming and J lost 5 bases; unmatched junction nucleotides: 5. CDR3 nucleotide sequence: TGTGCCAGCAGCGCTATGGACAGGGGATATGGCTACACCTTC. Its protein product is CASSAMDRGYGYTF.

This clonotype has only a few counts. The chain joins TRBV5-4 to TRBJ2-5; weak D call: TRBD1 (5 bases). The CDR3 extends over 13 amino acids. The ends were cut back, 2 bases at V and 3 bases at J, with 8 bases in the middle. Germline values: CDR1 SGHNT, CDR2 YYREEE (reference sequence). The CDR3 loop reads CASSFQGKETQYF. The CDR3 DNA follows: TGTGCCAGCAGCTTCCAGGGAAAAGAGACCCAGTACTTC.

This clonotype was recorded at least ten times. The genes are TRBV6-2 or TRBV6-3 and TRBJ2-2, with 9 bases matching TRBD1. The junction had 5 bases not matched to a gene; V was cut back by 5 bases and J by 1 base. There are 16 residues in the CDR3. Germline assignment: CDR1 MNHEY and CDR2 SVGEGT. The CDR3 sequence is CASSHPGQGNTGELFF. The DNA of the CDR3 is TGTGCCAGCAGTCACCCGGGACAGGGGAACACCGGGGAGCTGTTTTTT.

The genes are TRBV2 and TRBJ2-7, with D perhaps matching TRBD1 or TRBD2 (5 bases each). Trimming left V 7 bases short and J 8 bases short, with 21 bases between. The CDR3 has 14 residues. Per germline, CDR1 SNHLY and CDR2 FYNNEI. DNA of the CDR3: TGTGCCAGCACGTTAGACGGGGCCGGACGAAAGCAGTACTTC. As protein: CASTLDGAGRKQYF.

This clonotype was seen many times. This chain connects TRBV6-2 or TRBV6-3 to TRBJ1-6; 12 positions agree with TRBD1. The length of the CDR3 is 15 residues. The junction had 1 base not matched to a gene; V was cut back by 0 bases and J by 10 bases. CDR1 and CDR2 (germline): MNHEY, SVGEGT. The DNA of the CDR3 is TGTGCCAGCAGTTACTCCGGGACAGGGGGCTCACCCCTCCACTTT. Its translation is CASSYSGTGGSPLHF.

V gene TRBV6-1 combines with J gene TRBJ2-1; 11 bases are a match to TRBD2. This CDR3 is 16 amino acids long. With V trimmed by 4 bases and J by 0 bases, 2 bases remained unmatched. Germline-derived CDR1 and CDR2 are MNHNS and SASEGT. CDR3 sequence reads: CASSGLAGSSYNEQFF. The CDR3 coding sequence is TGTGCCAGCAGTGGACTAGCGGGGAGCTCCTACAATGAGCAGTTCTTC.